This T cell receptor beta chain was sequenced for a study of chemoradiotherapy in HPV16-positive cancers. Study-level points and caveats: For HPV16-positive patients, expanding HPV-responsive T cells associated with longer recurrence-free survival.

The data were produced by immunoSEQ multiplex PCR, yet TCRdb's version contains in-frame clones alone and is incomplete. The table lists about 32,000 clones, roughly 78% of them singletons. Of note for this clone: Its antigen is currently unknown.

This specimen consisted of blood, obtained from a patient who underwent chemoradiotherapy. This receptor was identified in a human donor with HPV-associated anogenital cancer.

For the CDR3, the DNA is TGTGCCAGCAGCCTCACAGGGATTTCAGATACGCAGTATTTT. Protein product: CASSLTGISDTQYF. The chain employs TRBV11-2 and TRBJ2-3; D is possibly TRBD1 (6 bases). The germline CDR1 and CDR2 sequences are SGHAT and FQNNGV. Trimming left V 5 bases short and J 4 bases short, with 13 bases between. The CDR3 loop spans 14 amino acids.